This T cell receptor beta chain derives from a study of blood T cell repertoires in COVID-19. Study as a whole: The study drew acute and convalescent COVID-19 samples from the United States, Italy and Spain.

The CDR3 has 15 residues. From germline, CDR1 is MNHEY and CDR2 SMNVEV (reference sequence). After removal of 3 bases from V and 4 bases from J, the junction contained 6 bases not matched to a gene. Repertoires were generated with immunoSEQ multiplex PCR, while TCRdb's copy carries only in-frame clones and drops some. The table records around 330,000 clones, 88% of them present only once. This chain links TRBV27 with TRBJ2-7; 10 bases map to TRBD2. Specimen: peripheral blood. This sequence was found in a woman aged 45-65 years with active or convalescent COVID-19. CDR3 in amino acids: CASSFRTSGGYEQYF. In DNA, the CDR3 is TGTGCCAGCAGTTTTAGGACTAGCGGAGGGTACGAGCAGTACTTC.